This T cell receptor beta chain was identified in a study of identical twins. Study results and caveats: Out-of-frame alpha sequences common to twins exhibited a surplus of low generation probability. For cord blood, abundant beta clonotypes had fewer insertions, unlike memory repertoires, which showed none.

This clonotype was recorded a few times. Its antigen is currently unknown. V trimming: 3 bases; J trimming: 7 bases; junction bases outside the gene matches: 12. CDR1 and CDR2 from the germline V gene are DFQATT and SNEGSKA (reference sequence). The CDR3 has 17 amino acids. In every case, the donor was a healthy Caucasian. A universal primer site was created by template switching, with the cDNA bearing unique molecular identifiers. TCRdb reanalysed the 5' RACE reads using MiXCR and keeps one entry per CDR3 protein. The data show roughly 230,000 distinct CDR3 sequences, with roughly 8.7% seen just once and 2.5% to 3.5% held by the top ten. This same sample was also part of a study on yellow fever vaccine responses in identical twins.

The chain links TRBV20-1 to TRBJ1-4, with 12 nucleotides matching TRBD1. The clonotype originates from a woman between 18 and 29 years old in good health. Sequencing was carried out using CD8+ T cells sorted from blood. This CDR3 is CSASGTGGVSLREKLFF. CDR3 nucleotide sequence: TGCAGTGCTAGCGGGACAGGGGGCGTCTCTTTGCGTGAAAAACTGTTTTTT.